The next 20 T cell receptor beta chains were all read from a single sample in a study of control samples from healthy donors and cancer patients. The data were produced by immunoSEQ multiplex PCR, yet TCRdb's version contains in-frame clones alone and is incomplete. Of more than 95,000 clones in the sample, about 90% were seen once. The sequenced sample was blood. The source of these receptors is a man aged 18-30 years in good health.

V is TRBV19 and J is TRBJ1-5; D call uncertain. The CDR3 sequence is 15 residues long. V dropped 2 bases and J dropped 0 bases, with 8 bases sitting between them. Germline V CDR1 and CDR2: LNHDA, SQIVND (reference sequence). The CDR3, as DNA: TGTGCCAGTAGTATAATCCCTTATAGCAATCAGCCCCAGCATTTT. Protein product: CASSIIPYSNQPQHF.

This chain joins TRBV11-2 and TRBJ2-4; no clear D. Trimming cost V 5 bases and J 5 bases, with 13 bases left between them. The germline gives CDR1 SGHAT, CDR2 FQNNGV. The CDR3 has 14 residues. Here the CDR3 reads CASSAANVQNIQYF. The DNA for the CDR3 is TGTGCCAGCAGCGCCGCGAACGTCCAAAACATTCAGTACTTC.

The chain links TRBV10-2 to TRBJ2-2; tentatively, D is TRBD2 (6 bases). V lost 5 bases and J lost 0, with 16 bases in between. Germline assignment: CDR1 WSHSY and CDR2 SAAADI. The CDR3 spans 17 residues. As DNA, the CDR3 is TGCGCCAGCAGTTCACCGGGACGGACTACGAACACCGGGGAGCTGTTTTTT. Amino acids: CASSSPGRTTNTGELFF.

CDR3 nucleotide sequence: TGTGCCAGCAGCCATTTGGGATACAATGAGCAGTTCTTC. This gives the protein CASSHLGYNEQFF. This rearrangement joins TRBV14 to TRBJ2-1; unclear D gene. This CDR3 spans 13 amino acids. Germline values: CDR1 SGHDN, CDR2 FVKESK. The ends were cut back, 3 bases at V and 4 bases at J, with 7 bases in the middle. The full variable domain, in which reference TRBV14 and TRBJ2-1 provide the parts outside the CDR3, is EAGVTQFPSHSVIEKGQTVTLRCDPISGHDNLYWYRRVMGKEIKFLLHFVKESKQDESGMPNNRFLAERTGGTYSTLKVQPAELEDSGVYFCASSHLGYNEQFFGPGTRLTVL.

CDR3 DNA sequence: TGTGCCACCAGCCCCAAAGAATTTAGCAATCAGCCCCAGCATTTT. Protein sequence: CATSPKEFSNQPQHF. The chain couples TRBV24-1 to TRBJ1-5; D remains ambiguous. CDR1 and CDR2 from the germline V gene are KGHDR and SFDVKD. V was shortened by 7 bases and J by 0 bases, with 12 bases between the two germline ends. The CDR3 has 15 residues.

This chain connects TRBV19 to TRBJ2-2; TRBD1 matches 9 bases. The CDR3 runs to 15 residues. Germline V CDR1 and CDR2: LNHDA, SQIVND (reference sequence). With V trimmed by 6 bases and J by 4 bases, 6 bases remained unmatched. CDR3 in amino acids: CASSRGTGRTGELFF. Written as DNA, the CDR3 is TGTGCCAGTAGCCGAGGGACAGGGCGCACCGGGGAGCTGTTTTTT.

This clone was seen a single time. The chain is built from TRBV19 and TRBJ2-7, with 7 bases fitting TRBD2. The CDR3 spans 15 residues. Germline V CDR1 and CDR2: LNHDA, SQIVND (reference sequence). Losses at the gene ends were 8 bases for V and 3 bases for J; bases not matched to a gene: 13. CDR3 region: CASSWVAGDIYEQYF. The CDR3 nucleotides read TGTGCCAGTTCGTGGGTGGCGGGGGATATCTACGAGCAGTACTTC.

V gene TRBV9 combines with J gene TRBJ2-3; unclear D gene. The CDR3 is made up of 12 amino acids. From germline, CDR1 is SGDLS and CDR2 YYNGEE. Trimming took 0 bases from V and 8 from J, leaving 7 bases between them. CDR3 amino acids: CASSVGSTTQYF. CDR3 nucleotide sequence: TGTGCCAGCAGCGTAGGCTCGACTACGCAGTATTTT.

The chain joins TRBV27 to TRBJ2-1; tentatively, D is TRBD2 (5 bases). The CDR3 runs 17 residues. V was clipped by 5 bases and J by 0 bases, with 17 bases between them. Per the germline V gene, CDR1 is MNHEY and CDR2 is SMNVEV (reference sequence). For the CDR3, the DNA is TGTGCCAGCAGTAAAATCGAAGCGGCCAACTCCTACAATGAGCAGTTCTTC. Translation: CASSKIEAANSYNEQFF.

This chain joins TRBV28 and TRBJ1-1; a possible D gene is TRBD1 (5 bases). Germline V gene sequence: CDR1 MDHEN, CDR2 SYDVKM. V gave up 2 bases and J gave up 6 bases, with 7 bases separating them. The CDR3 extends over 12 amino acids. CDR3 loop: CASSLAGAEAFF. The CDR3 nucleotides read TGTGCCAGCAGTTTAGCGGGGGCTGAAGCTTTCTTT.

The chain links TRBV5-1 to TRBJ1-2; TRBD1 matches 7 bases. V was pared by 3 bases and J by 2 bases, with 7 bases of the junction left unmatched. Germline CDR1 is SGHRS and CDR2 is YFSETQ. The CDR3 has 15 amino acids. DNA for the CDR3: TGCGCCAGCAGCTCTCTGGAACAGGGGAACTATGGCTACACCTTC. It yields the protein CASSSLEQGNYGYTF.

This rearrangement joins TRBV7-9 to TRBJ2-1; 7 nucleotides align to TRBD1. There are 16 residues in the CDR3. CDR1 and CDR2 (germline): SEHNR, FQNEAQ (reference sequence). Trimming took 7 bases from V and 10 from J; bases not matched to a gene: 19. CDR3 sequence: CASTFLTGNRGMEQFF. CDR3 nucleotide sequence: TGTGCCAGCACCTTTCTGACAGGGAATAGGGGAATGGAGCAGTTCTTC.

This CDR3 is CASYGGGPNYGYTF. DNA for the CDR3: TGTGCCAGCTATGGTGGGGGGCCTAACTATGGCTACACCTTC. The V gene is TRBV28, the J gene TRBJ1-2, with a possible D match to TRBD1 (6 bases). The CDR3 has 14 residues. CDR1 MDHEN and CDR2 SYDVKM come from the germline V gene. The germline V and J ends were trimmed by 8 bases and 0 bases, with 13 bases remaining between them.

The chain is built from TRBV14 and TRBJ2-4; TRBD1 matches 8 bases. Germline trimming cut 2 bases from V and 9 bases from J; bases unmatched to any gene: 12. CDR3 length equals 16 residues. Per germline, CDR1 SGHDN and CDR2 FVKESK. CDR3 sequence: CASSQTYRGQGGIQYF. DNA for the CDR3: TGTGCCAGCAGCCAAACATACAGAGGACAGGGAGGCATTCAGTACTTC.

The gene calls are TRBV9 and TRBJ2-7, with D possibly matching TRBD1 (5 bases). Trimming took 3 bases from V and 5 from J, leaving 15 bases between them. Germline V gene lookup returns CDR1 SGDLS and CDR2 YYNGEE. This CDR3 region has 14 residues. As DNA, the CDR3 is TGTGCCAGCAGCGCCAAACCAGGGAATCACGAGCAGTACTTC. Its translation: CASSAKPGNHEQYF.

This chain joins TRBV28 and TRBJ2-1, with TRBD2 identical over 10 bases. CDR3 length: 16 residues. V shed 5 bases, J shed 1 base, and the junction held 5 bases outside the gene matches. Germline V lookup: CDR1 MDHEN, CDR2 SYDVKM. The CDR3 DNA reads TGTGCCAGCAGTACCCCGACTAGCGGGTCCTACAATGAGCAGTTCTTC. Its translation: CASSTPTSGSYNEQFF. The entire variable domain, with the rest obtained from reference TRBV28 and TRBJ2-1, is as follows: DVKVTQSSRYLVKRTGEKVFLECVQDMDHENMFWYRQDPGLGLRLIYFSYDVKMKEKGDIPEGYSVSREKKERFSLILESASTNQTSMYLCASSTPTSGSYNEQFFGPGTRLTVL.

CDR3 DNA: TGTGCCATCGACCTGAGCTCTGGAAACACCATATATTTT. This encodes CAIDLSSGNTIYF. The gene calls are TRBV6-5 and TRBJ1-3; D remains unclear. The CDR3 has 13 residues. V was pared by 10 bases and J by 0 bases, with 10 bases between. Germline CDR1 and CDR2: MNHEY and SVGAGI.

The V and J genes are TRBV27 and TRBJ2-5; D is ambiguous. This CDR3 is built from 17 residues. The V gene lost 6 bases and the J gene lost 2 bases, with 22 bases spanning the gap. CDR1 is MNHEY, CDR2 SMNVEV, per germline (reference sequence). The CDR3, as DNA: TGTGCCAGCAGCAAAGACTCTGGGTACGCTCATCAAGAGACCCAGTACTTC. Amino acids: CASSKDSGYAHQETQYF.

CDR3 nucleotides: TGTGCCAGCAGCAAATGGGCCAGGGCGGACTACGAGCAGTACTTC. Residues: CASSKWARADYEQYF. V and J are TRBV21-1 and TRBJ2-7; the table's D call, TRBD1, was not checked against the DNA. TRBV21-1 has pseudogene status. The CDR3 extends over 15 amino acids.

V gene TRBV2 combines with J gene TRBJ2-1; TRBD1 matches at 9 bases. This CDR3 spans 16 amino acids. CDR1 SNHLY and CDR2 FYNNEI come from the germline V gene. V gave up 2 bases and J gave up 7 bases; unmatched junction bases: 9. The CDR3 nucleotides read TGTGCCAGCAGTGAAACAGGGGGCTGGGGGGGGAATGAGCAGTTCTTC. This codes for CASSETGGWGGNEQFF. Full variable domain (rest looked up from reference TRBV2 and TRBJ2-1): EPEVTQTPSHQVTQMGQEVILRCVPISNHLYFYWYRQILGQKVEFLVSFYNNEISEKSEIFDDQFSVERPDGSNFTLKIRSTKLEDSAMYFCASSETGGWGGNEQFFGPGTRLTVL.